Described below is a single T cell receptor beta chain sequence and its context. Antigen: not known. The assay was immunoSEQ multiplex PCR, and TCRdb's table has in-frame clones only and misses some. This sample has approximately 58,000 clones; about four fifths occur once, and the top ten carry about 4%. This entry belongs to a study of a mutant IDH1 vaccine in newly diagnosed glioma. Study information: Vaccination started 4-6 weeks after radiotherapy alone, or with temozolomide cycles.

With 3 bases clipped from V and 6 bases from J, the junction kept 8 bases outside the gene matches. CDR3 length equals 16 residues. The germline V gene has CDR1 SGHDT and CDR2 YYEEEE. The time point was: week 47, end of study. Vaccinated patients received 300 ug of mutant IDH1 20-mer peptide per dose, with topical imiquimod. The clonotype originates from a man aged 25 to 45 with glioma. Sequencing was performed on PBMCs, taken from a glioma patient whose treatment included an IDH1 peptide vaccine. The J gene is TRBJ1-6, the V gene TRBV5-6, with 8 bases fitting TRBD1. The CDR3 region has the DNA TGTGCCAGCAGCTCGTTTAAGACAGGGGTTAATTCACCCCTCCACTTT. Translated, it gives CASSSFKTGVNSPLHF.